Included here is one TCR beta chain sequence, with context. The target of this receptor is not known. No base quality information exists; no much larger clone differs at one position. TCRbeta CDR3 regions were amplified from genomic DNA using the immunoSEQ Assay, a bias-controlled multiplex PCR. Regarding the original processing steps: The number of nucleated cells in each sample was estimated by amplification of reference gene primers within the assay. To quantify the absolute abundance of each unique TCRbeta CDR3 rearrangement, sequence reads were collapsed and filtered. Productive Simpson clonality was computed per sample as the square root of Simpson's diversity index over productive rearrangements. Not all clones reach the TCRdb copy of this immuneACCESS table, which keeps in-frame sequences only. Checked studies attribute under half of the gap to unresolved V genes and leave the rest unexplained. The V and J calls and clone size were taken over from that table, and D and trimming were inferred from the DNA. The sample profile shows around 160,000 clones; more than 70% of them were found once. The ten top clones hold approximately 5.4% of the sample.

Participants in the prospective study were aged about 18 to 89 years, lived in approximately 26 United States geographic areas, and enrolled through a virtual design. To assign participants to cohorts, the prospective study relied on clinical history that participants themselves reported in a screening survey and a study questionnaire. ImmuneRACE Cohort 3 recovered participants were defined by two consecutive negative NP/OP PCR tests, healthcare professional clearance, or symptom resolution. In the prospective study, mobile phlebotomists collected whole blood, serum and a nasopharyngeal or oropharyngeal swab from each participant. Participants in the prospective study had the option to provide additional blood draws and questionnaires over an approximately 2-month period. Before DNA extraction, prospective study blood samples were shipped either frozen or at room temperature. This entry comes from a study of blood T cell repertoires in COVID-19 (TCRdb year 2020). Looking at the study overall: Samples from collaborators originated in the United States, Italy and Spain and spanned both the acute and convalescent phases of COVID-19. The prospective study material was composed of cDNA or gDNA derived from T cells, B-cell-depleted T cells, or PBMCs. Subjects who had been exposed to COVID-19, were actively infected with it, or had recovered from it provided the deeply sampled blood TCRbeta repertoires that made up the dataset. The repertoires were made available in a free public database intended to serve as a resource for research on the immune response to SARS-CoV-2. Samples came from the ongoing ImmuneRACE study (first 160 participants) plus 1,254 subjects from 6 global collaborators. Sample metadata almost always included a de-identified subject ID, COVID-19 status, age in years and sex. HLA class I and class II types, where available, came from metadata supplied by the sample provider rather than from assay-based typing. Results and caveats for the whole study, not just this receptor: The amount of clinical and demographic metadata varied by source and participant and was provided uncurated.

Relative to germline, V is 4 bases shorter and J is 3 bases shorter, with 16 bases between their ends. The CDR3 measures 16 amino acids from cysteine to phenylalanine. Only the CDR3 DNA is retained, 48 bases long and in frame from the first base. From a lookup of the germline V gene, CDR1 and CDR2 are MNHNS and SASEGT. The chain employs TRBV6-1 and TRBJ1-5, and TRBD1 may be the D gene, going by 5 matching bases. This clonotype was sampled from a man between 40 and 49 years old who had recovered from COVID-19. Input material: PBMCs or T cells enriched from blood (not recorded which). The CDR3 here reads CASSGQMISANQPQHF. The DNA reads TGTGCCAGCAGTGGACAGATGATTTCGGCCAATCAGCCCCAGCATTTT.